A selection of T cell receptor beta chains follows, all from one sample in a study of Ad26.COV2.S vaccination and SARS-CoV-2 variants. Clones were sequenced by immunoSEQ multiplex PCR, and TCRdb holds only the in-frame ones, with some missing. Here the sample spans more than 300,000 clones, about 85% being singletons. Sample: peripheral blood, taken in a trial of Ad26.COV2.S vaccine versus placebo. These receptors were obtained from a person aged 18-60 years who received the Ad26.COV2.S COVID-19 vaccine or a placebo. CDR3s include the opening cysteine and the closing phenylalanine or tryptophan. A D gene is named only where the DNA matches it firmly. A row's size may be missing; if present it is once, few, many or a size class.

size	V	J	D	CDR3	DNA
-	TRBV11-2	TRBJ2-5	-	CASSRHQTQYF	TGTGCCAGCAGCCGGCATCAGACCCAGTACTTC
-	TRBV6-5	TRBJ2-6	-	CASSLRTSGANVLTF	TGTGCCAGCAGCCTAAGAACCTCTGGGGCCAACGTCCTGACTTTC
-	TRBV10-2	TRBJ1-3	-	CASRARGISGNTIYF	TGCGCCAGCAGGGCCAGGGGCATCTCTGGAAACACCATATATTTT
-	TRBV30	TRBJ1-2	-	CAWNPDGYYGYTF	TGTGCCTGGAATCCGGACGGCTACTATGGCTACACCTTC
-	TRBV7-9	TRBJ2-7	-	CASSKGGGDSYEQYF	TGTGCCAGCAGCAAGGGGGGCGGGGACTCCTACGAGCAGTACTTC
-	TRBV25-1	TRBJ2-3	-	CASSLGSAPTDTQYF	TGTGCCAGCAGTTTAGGTTCGGCTCCCACAGATACGCAGTATTTT
few	TRBV6-4	TRBJ2-3	-	CASSDSQGGTDTQYF	TGTGCCAGCAGTGATTCCCAAGGGGGCACAGATACGCAGTATTTT
-	TRBV5-5	TRBJ1-6	-	CASSLVRDVGNSPLHF	TGTGCCAGCAGCTTGGTTCGGGACGTGGGGAATTCACCCCTCCACTTT
-	TRBV19	TRBJ1-2	-	CASSIQGTNYGYTF	TGTGCCAGTAGTATACAAGGGACTAACTATGGCTACACCTTC
-	TRBV5-1	TRBJ2-1	-	CASSLLFAGNGNEQFF	TGCGCCAGCAGCTTGTTATTTGCGGGGAATGGCAATGAGCAGTTCTTC
-	TRBV19	TRBJ1-2	TRBD1	CASSPRTGFNYGYTF	TGTGCCAGTAGCCCCCGGACAGGGTTTAACTATGGCTACACCTTC
-	TRBV7-2	TRBJ2-3	-	CASSLDLGPADTQYF	TGTGCCAGCAGCTTAGACTTGGGGCCGGCAGATACGCAGTATTTT
-	TRBV6-5	TRBJ1-4	TRBD1	CASSYSDRASEKLFF	TGTGCCAGCAGTTACTCGGACAGGGCTAGTGAAAAACTGTTTTTT
-	TRBV30	TRBJ2-1	TRBD2	CASRRGGIYNEQFF	TGTGCCTCGAGGCGGGGGGGCATATACAATGAGCAGTTCTTC
-	TRBV2	TRBJ1-1	-	CASSRTVASSPFF	TGTGCCAGCAGTCGGACGGTGGCATCGTCCCCTTTCTTT
once	TRBV29-1	TRBJ2-3	TRBD2	CSTLAGEHTDTQYF	TGCAGCACCTTAGCGGGGGAGCACACAGATACGCAGTATTTT
-	TRBV9	TRBJ1-4	TRBD1	CASSGKPGQGAMKLFF	TGTGCCAGCAGCGGAAAACCGGGACAGGGTGCGATGAAACTGTTTTTT
-	TRBV19	TRBJ1-5	-	CASRFRDQIYQPQHF	TGTGCCAGTAGGTTTAGGGATCAGATCTACCAGCCCCAGCATTTT
-	TRBV28	TRBJ1-5	TRBD1	CATQGVGQPQHF	TGTGCCACTCAGGGGGTCGGCCAGCCCCAGCATTTT
-	TRBV5-1	TRBJ1-1	TRBD1	CASSSDRGLPEAFF	TGCGCCAGCAGCTCGGACAGGGGGCTTCCGGAAGCTTTCTTT
-	TRBV2	TRBJ2-1	TRBD1	CASSADRAYEQFF	TGTGCCAGCAGTGCGGACAGGGCCTATGAGCAGTTCTTC
-	TRBV7-3	TRBJ2-1	TRBD2	CASSLTWTSKGNEQFF	TGTGCCAGCAGCTTAACGTGGACTAGCAAGGGCAATGAGCAGTTCTTC
-	TRBV27	TRBJ2-1	-	CASSLIPRNEQFF	TGTGCCAGCAGTTTGATACCTCGCAATGAGCAGTTCTTC
-	TRBV11-3	TRBJ2-2	TRBD2	CASSSSPGLAGAGELFF	TGTGCCAGCAGCTCCTCTCCGGGACTAGCGGGAGCCGGGGAGCTGTTTTTT
-	TRBV7-3	TRBJ2-2	TRBD1	CASSALGTVNTGELFF	TGTGCCAGCAGCGCCCTCGGGACAGTGAACACCGGGGAGCTGTTTTTT
-	TRBV11-2	TRBJ2-7	TRBD2	CASFGRGLAGIHEQYF	TGTGCCAGCTTCGGCAGGGGCCTAGCGGGAATCCACGAGCAGTACTTC
-	TRBV7-9	TRBJ2-7	TRBD2	CASSGGLAGMAYEQYF	TGTGCCAGCAGCGGAGGACTAGCGGGTATGGCCTACGAGCAGTACTTC
-	TRBV30	TRBJ2-7	-	CAWKKTRTEEQYF	TGTGCCTGGAAGAAGACTCGGACCGAAGAGCAGTACTTC
-	TRBV5-1	TRBJ2-1	TRBD2	CASSLTSGVNEQFF	TGCGCCAGCAGCTTGACTAGCGGGGTTAATGAGCAGTTCTTC
-	TRBV6-5	TRBJ1-2	-	CASSYSRAAGDYTF	TGTGCCAGCAGTTACTCGCGGGCCGCGGGGGACTACACCTTC
-	TRBV4-1	TRBJ2-3	-	CASSQTRSTDTQYF	TGCGCCAGCAGCCAAACACGGAGCACAGATACGCAGTATTTT
once	TRBV7-3	TRBJ2-2	-	CASSSQTSLSGELFF	TGTGCCAGCAGCTCCCAAACTAGCCTATCCGGGGAGCTGTTTTTT
-	TRBV12-3/TRBV12-4	TRBJ2-3	-	CASSLLGDTQYF	TGTGCCAGCAGTTTACTGGGGGATACGCAGTATTTT
-	TRBV6-6	TRBJ1-3	-	CATISTGNSGNTIYF	TGTGCCACCATTAGTACAGGAAACTCTGGAAACACCATATATTTT
-	TRBV3-1/TRBV3-2	TRBJ2-5	TRBD2	CASSKTSGGQETQYF	TGTGCCAGCAGCAAGACTAGCGGGGGGCAAGAGACCCAGTACTTC
-	TRBV11-3	TRBJ2-3	-	CASSLGENTDTQYF	TGTGCCAGCAGCTTAGGCGAGAACACAGATACGCAGTATTTT
-	TRBV7-6	TRBJ2-1	TRBD2	CASSPRTSGYNEQFF	TGTGCCAGCAGCCCTAGGACTAGCGGCTACAATGAGCAGTTCTTC
-	TRBV7-2	TRBJ1-1	-	CASSLAASMNTEAFF	TGTGCCAGCAGCTTAGCGGCCAGCATGAACACTGAAGCTTTCTTT
-	TRBV7-2	TRBJ2-7	-	CASSLASRVSYEQYF	TGTGCCAGCAGCTTAGCTTCGCGGGTCTCCTACGAGCAGTACTTC
-	TRBV2	TRBJ1-2	TRBD1	CASSTGTGGYGYTF	TGTGCCAGCAGTACCGGGACAGGGGGCTATGGCTACACCTTC
-	TRBV4-3	TRBJ2-2	-	CASSQDPNTGELFF	TGCGCCAGCAGCCAAGATCCGAACACCGGGGAGCTGTTTTTT
-	TRBV18	TRBJ1-2	TRBD1	CASSPQGQGYGYTF	TGTGCCAGCTCACCACAGGGACAGGGTTATGGCTACACCTTC
-	TRBV5-1	TRBJ2-7	TRBD1	CASSSSGTGIGEQYF	TGCGCCAGCAGCTCATCCGGGACAGGGATCGGCGAGCAGTACTTC
-	TRBV14	TRBJ2-3	-	CASSSTLRQITDTQYF	TGTGCCAGCAGCTCCACCCTTAGACAGATCACAGATACGCAGTATTTT
-	TRBV6-5	TRBJ2-1	-	CASSYLGGHSEQFF	TGTGCCAGCAGTTACTTGGGGGGACATAGTGAGCAGTTCTTC
once	TRBV5-1	TRBJ1-4	-	CASSLDMQIEKLFF	TGCGCCAGCAGCTTGGACATGCAAATCGAAAAACTGTTTTTT
few	TRBV5-4	TRBJ1-1	-	CASSLNGDMNTEAFF	TGTGCCAGCAGCTTGAACGGGGACATGAACACTGAAGCTTTCTTT
once	TRBV29-1	TRBJ1-2	-	CSVSPDGIYGYTF	TGCAGCGTTTCCCCGGACGGGATCTATGGCTACACCTTC
-	TRBV4-1	TRBJ2-7	TRBD1	CASSLGTGGLRSSYEQYF	TGCGCCAGCAGCCTCGGGACAGGGGGTCTTAGGAGCTCCTACGAGCAGTACTTC
few	TRBV9	TRBJ1-3	-	CASSVGRGLNTIYF	TGTGCCAGCAGCGTAGGCAGGGGTTTAAACACCATATATTTT
-	TRBV7-2	TRBJ1-2	-	CASSLVGGEGYGYTF	TGTGCCAGCAGCTTAGTGGGGGGGGAAGGCTATGGCTACACCTTC
-	TRBV4-1	TRBJ1-6	-	CASSQEVRLSPLHF	TGCGCCAGCAGCCAAGAAGTCAGGCTCTCACCCCTCCACTTT